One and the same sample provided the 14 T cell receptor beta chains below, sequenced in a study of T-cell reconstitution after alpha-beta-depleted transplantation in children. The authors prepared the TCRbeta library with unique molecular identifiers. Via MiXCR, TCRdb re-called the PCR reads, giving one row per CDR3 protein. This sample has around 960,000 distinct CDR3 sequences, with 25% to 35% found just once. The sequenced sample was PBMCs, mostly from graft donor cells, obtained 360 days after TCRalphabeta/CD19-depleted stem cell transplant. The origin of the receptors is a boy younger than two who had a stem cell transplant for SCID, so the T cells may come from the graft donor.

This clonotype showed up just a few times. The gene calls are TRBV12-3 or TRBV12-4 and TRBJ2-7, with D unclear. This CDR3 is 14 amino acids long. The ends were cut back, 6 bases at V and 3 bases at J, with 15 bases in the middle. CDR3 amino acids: CASRPGPGVYEQYF. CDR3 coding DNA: TGTGCCAGCAGACCCGGGCCAGGAGTCTACGAGCAGTACTTC.

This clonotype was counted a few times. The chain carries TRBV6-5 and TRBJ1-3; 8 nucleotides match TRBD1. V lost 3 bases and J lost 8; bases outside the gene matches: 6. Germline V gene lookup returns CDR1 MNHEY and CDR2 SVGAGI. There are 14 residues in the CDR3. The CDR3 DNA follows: TGTGCCAGCAGTTATCGGACAGGGACGGACACCATATATTTT. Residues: CASSYRTGTDTIYF.

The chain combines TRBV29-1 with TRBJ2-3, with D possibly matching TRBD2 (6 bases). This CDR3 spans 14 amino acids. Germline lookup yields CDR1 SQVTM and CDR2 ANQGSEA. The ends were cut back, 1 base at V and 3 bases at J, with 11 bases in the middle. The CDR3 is CSVEGLALTDTQYF. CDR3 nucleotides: TGCAGCGTTGAAGGGCTAGCGTTGACAGATACGCAGTATTTT.

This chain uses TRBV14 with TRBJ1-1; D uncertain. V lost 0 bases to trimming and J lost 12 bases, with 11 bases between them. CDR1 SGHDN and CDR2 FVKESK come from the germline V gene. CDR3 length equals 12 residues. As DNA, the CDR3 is TGTGCCAGCAGCCAAGATTACTTGATGTCTTTCTTT. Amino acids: CASSQDYLMSFF.

The CDR3 loop reads CASSPRIRTVNTEAFF. CDR3 nucleotide sequence: TGTGCCAGCAGCCCCCGGATCCGGACAGTGAACACTGAAGCTTTCTTT. The chain joins TRBV12-3 or TRBV12-4 to TRBJ1-1; D is perhaps TRBD1 (6 bases). V was clipped by 6 bases and J by 0 bases, with 17 bases between them. This CDR3 is 16 amino acids long.

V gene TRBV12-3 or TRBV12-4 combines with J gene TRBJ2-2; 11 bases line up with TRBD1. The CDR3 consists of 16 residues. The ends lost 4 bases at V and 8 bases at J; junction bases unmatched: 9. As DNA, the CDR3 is TGTGCCAGCAGTTCGCCCTGGACAGGGGGCGTGGGGGAGCTGTTTTTT. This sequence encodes CASSSPWTGGVGELFF.

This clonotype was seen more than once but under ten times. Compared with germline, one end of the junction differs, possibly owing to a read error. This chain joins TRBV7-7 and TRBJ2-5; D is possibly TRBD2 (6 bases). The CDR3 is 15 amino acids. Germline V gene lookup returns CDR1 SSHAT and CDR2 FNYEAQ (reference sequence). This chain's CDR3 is CASSLLASAQGTQYF. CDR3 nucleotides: TGTGCCAGCAGCTTATTGGCTAGCGCTCAAGGGACCCAGTACTTC.

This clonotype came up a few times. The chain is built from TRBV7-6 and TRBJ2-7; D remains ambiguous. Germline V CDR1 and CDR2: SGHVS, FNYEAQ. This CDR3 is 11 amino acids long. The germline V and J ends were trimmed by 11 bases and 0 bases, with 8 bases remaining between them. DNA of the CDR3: TGTGCCGTCCAAAGCTCCTACGAGCAGTACTTC. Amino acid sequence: CAVQSSYEQYF.

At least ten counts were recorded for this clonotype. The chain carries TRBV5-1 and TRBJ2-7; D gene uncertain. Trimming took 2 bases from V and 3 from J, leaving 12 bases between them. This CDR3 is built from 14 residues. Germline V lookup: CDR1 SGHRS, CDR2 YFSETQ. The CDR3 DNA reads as TGCGCCAGCAGCTTCAAAGACCGAAACTACGAGCAGTACTTC. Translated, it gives CASSFKDRNYEQYF.

The CDR3 is CASSHGDYGYTF. The DNA for the CDR3 is TGTGCCAGCAGCCACGGGGACTATGGCTACACCTTC. The chain links TRBV3-1 to TRBJ1-2; D not certain. The CDR3 sequence is 12 residues long. The V gene lost 3 bases and the J gene lost 3 bases, with 5 bases spanning the gap. CDR1 is LGHDT, CDR2 YNNKEL, per germline (reference sequence).

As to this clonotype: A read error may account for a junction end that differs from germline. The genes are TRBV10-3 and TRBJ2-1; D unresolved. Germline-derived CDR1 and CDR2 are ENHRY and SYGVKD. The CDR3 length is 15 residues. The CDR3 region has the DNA TGTGCCATCAGTGAGTCGGCCCTAGTGTACAGTGAGCAGTTCTTC. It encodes CAISESALVYSEQFF.

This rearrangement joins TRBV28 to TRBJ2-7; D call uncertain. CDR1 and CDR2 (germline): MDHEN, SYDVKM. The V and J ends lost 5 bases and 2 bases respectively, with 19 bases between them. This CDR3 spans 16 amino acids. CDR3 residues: CASSGVLWGPTYEQYF. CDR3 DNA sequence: TGTGCCAGCAGTGGGGTGCTCTGGGGTCCAACCTACGAGCAGTACTTC.

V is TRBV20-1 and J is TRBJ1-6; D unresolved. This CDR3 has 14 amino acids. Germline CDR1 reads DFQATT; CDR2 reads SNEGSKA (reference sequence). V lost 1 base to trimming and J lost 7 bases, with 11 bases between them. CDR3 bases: TGCAGTGCTAGAGTAGGCAGGCGCAATTCACCCCTCCACTTT. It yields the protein CSARVGRRNSPLHF.

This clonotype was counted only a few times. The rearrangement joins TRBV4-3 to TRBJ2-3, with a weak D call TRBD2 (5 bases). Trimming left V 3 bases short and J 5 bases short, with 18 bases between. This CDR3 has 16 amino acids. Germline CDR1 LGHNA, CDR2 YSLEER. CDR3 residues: CASSHGGGPGRDTQYF. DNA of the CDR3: TGCGCCAGCAGCCATGGAGGTGGACCGGGTAGAGATACGCAGTATTTT.